This T cell receptor (beta chain) is drawn from a study of T cell responses to AZD1222 COVID-19 vaccine. The method was immunoSEQ multiplex PCR; TCRdb's version includes in-frame clones alone and lacks a portion of them. The data contain fewer than 200,000 clones, around 89% of them singletons. Concerning this clone: Its specificity is not known.

Study-wide points: Unmutated variant regions are reportedly the target of nearly half of TCRs that are spike-specific. Clonal diversity was possibly underestimated; the donors were predominantly white British and more often female.

This CDR3 is built from 13 residues. The germline V and J ends were trimmed by 3 bases and 3 bases, with 7 bases remaining between them. The germline V gene has CDR1 KGHDR and CDR2 SFDVKD. The sequenced sample was peripheral blood, obtained 28 days after the second dose of the MenACWY control vaccine. The chain recombines TRBV24-1 with TRBJ1-2; D gene uncertain. This sequence was found in an adult who received the MenACWY meningococcal vaccine as a control. The DNA for the CDR3 is TGTGCCACCAGTGATCCCATTTACTATGGCTACACCTTC. Its translation: CATSDPIYYGYTF.